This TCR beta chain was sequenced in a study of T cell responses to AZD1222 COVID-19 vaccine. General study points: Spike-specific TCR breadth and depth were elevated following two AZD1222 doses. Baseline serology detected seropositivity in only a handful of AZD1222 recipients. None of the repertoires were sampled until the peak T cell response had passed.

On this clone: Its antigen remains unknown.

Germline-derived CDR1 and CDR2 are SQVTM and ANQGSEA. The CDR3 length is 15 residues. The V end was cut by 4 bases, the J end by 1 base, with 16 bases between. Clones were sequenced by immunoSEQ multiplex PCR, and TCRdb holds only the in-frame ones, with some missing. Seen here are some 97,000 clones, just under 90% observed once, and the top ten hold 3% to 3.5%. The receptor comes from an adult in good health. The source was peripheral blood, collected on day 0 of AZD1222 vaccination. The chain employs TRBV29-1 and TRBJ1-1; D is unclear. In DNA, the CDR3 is TGCAGCGTTGCCTCGCAGAGTCTCACGAACACTGAAGCTTTCTTT. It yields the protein CSVASQSLTNTEAFF. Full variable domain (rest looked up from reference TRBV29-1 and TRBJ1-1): SAVISQKPSRDICQRGTSLTIQCQVDSQVTMMFWYRQQPGQSLTLIATANQGSEATYESGFVIDKFPISRPNLTFSTLTVSNMSPEDSSIYLCSVASQSLTNTEAFFGQGTRLTVV.